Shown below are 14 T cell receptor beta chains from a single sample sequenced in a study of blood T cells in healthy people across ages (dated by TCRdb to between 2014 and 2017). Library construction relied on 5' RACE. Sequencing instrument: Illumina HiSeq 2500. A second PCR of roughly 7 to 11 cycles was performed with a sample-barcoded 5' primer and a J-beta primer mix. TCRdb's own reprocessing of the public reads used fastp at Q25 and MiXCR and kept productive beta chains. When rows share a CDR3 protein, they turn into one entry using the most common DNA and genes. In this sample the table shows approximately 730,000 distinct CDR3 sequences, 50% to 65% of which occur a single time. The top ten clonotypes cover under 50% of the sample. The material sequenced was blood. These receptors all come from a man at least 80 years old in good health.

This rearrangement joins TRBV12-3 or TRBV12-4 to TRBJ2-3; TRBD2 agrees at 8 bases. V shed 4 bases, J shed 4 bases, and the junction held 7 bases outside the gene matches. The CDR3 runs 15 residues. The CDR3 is CASSYQAGVSDTQYF. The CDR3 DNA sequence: TGTGCCAGCAGTTACCAAGCGGGAGTGTCAGATACGCAGTATTTT.

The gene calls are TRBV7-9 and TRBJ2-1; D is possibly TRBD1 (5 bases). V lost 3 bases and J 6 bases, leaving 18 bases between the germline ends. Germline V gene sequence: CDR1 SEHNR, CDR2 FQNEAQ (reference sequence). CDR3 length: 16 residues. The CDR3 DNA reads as TGTGCCAGCAGCTTTCGCCCTTTCCAGGGCACCAATGAGCAGTTCTTC. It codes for CASSFRPFQGTNEQFF.

CDR3 amino acids: CSATTGFSYEQYF. The CDR3, as DNA: TGCAGTGCCACGACAGGGTTCTCCTACGAGCAGTACTTC. The V and J genes are TRBV29-1 and TRBJ2-7, with 7 bases lining up with TRBD1. Germline V CDR1 and CDR2: SQVTM, ANQGSEA. CDR3 length: 13 amino acids.

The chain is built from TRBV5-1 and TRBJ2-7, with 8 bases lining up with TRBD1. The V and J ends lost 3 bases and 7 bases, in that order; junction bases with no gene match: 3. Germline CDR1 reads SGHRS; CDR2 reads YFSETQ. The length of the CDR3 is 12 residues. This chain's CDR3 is CASSWGQAEQYF. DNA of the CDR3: TGCGCCAGCAGCTGGGGACAGGCAGAGCAGTACTTC.

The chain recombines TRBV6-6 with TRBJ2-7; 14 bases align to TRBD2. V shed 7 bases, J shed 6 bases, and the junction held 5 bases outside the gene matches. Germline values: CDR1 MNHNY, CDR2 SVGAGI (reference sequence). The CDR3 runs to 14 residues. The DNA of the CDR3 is TGTGCCAGCACTACGGGACTAGCGGGAGCCGAGCAGTACTTC. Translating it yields CASTTGLAGAEQYF.

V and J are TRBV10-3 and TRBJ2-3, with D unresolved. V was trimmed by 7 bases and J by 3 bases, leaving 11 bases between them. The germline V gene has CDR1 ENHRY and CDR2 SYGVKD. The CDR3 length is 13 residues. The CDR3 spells CAIMSGRTDTQYF. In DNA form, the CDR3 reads TGTGCCATCATGTCTGGTAGGACAGATACGCAGTATTTT.

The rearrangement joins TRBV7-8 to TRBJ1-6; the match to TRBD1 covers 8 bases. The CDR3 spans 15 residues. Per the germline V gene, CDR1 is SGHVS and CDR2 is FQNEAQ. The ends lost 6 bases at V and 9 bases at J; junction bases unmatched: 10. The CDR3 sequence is CASRGQGARGSPLHF. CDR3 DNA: TGTGCCAGCAGAGGGCAGGGGGCAAGGGGTTCACCCCTCCACTTT.

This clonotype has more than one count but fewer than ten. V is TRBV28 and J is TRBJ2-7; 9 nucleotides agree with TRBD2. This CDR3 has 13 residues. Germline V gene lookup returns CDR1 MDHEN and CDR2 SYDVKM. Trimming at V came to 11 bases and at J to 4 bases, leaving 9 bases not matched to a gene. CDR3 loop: CASGAGGRYEQYF. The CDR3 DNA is TGTGCCTCGGGGGCGGGAGGGCGGTACGAGCAGTACTTC.

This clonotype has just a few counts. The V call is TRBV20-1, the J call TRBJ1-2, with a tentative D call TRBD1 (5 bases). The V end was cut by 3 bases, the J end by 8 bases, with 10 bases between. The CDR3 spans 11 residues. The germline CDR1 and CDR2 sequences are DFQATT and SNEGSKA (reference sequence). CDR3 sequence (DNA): TGCAGTGCTAGTCCAGGGCAGGGCTACACCTTC. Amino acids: CSASPGQGYTF.

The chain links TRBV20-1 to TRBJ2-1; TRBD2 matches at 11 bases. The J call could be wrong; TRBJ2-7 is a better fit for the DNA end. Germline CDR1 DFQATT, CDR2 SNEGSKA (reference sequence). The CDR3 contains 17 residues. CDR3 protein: CSGSFPTSGVSYNEQYF. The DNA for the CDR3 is TGCAGTGGTTCGTTCCCGACTAGCGGGGTCTCCTACAATGAGCAGTACTTC.

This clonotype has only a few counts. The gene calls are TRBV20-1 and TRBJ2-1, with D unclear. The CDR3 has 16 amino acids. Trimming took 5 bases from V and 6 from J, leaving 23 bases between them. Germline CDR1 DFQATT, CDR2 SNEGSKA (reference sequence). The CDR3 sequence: CSASHPGGRQINEQFF. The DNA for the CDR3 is TGCAGTGCTTCCCACCCGGGTGGCAGGCAGATCAATGAGCAGTTCTTC.

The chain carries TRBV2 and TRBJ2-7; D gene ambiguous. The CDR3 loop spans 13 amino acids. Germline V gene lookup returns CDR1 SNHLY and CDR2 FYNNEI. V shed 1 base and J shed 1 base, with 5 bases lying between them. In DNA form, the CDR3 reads TGTGCCAGCAGTGAAGAGAGTTCCTACGAGCAGTACTTC. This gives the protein CASSEESSYEQYF.

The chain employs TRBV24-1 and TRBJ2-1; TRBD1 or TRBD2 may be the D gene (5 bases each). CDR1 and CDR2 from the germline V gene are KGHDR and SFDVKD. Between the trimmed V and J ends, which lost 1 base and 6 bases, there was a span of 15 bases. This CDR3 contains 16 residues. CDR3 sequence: CATSDFTGLAANEQFF. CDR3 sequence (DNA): TGTGCCACCAGTGATTTTACAGGACTGGCTGCCAATGAGCAGTTCTTC.

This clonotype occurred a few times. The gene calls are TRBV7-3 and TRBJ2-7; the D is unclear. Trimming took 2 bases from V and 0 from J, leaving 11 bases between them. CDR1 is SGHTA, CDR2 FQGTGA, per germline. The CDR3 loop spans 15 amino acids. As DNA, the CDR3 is TGTGCCAGCAGCTTAGACCCTAGGAGCTCCTACGAGCAGTACTTC. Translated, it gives CASSLDPRSSYEQYF.